The rows below give T cell receptor beta chains drawn from one sample of a study of blood T cell repertoires in COVID-19. Some clones are missing from TCRdb's copy, which holds only in-frame ones; the method was immunoSEQ multiplex PCR. The sample consists of a few hundred thousand clones, about 86% of them appearing once. The sequenced sample was PBMCs or T cells enriched from blood (not recorded which). Every receptor here comes from a man between 25 and 39 years old with acute COVID-19. Both conserved end residues are part of each CDR3. A D gene is named only where the DNA matches it firmly. Size tells how often a clone was seen (once, few, many) or the class of an expanded clone, and some rows leave it out.

clone size: many; D gene: TRBD2; CDR3 length: 15; J gene: TRBJ2-1; V gene: TRBV7-2; CDR3 DNA: TGTGCCAGCGGGGCCAGGACGGGAGGGCCACAGGAGCAGTTCTTC; CDR3 protein: CASGARTGGPQEQFF
clone size: NA; D gene: NA; CDR3 length: 15; J gene: TRBJ2-1; V gene: TRBV6-4; CDR3 DNA: TGTGCCAGCAGTGAGGAGAGGGAATCCTACAATGAGCAGTTCTTC; CDR3 protein: CASSEERESYNEQFF
clone size: NA; D gene: TRBD1; CDR3 length: 16; J gene: TRBJ1-5; V gene: TRBV19; CDR3 DNA: TGTGCCAGTAGTATAGATCTACAGGGGGGGAATCAGCCCCAGCATTTT; CDR3 protein: CASSIDLQGGNQPQHF
clone size: NA; D gene: TRBD1; CDR3 length: 13; J gene: TRBJ1-5; V gene: TRBV29-1; CDR3 DNA: TGCAGCGTTGAAGTAGGGGGCAGTCAGCCCCAGCATTTT; CDR3 protein: CSVEVGGSQPQHF
clone size: NA; D gene: TRBD2; CDR3 length: 17; J gene: TRBJ2-5; V gene: TRBV3-1/TRBV3-2; CDR3 DNA: TGTGCCAGCAGCCAACAGACTAGCGGGGCGATTGAAGAGACCCAGTACTTC; CDR3 protein: CASSQQTSGAIEETQYF
clone size: NA; D gene: NA; CDR3 length: 13; J gene: TRBJ1-1; V gene: TRBV5-1; CDR3 DNA: TGTGCCAGCAGCTCGGAGACGAACACTGAAGCTTTCTTT; CDR3 protein: CASSSETNTEAFF
clone size: NA; D gene: NA; CDR3 length: 13; J gene: TRBJ2-2; V gene: TRBV6-5; CDR3 DNA: TGTGCCAGCACCACCGTAGTAACCGGGGAGCTGTTTTTT; CDR3 protein: CASTTVVTGELFF
clone size: NA; D gene: TRBD1; CDR3 length: 14; J gene: TRBJ1-1; V gene: TRBV7-2; CDR3 DNA: TGTGCCAGCAGCGTTCGACAGGGAAACACTGAAGCTTTCTTT; CDR3 protein: CASSVRQGNTEAFF
clone size: few; D gene: NA; CDR3 length: 13; J gene: TRBJ1-1; V gene: TRBV14; CDR3 DNA: TGTGCCAGCAGCATATTCAGGGATGCTGAAGCTTTCTTT; CDR3 protein: CASSIFRDAEAFF
clone size: NA; D gene: NA; CDR3 length: 13; J gene: TRBJ1-1; V gene: TRBV12-3/TRBV12-4; CDR3 DNA: TGTGCCAGCAGTTTAATGGGGCAGGGTGAAGCTTTCTTT; CDR3 protein: CASSLMGQGEAFF
clone size: NA; D gene: NA; CDR3 length: 11; J gene: TRBJ1-2; V gene: TRBV12-3/TRBV12-4; CDR3 DNA: TGTGCCAGCAGTACAGGTCGAGGCTACACCTTC; CDR3 protein: CASSTGRGYTF
clone size: NA; D gene: NA; CDR3 length: 16; J gene: TRBJ1-1; V gene: TRBV4-1; CDR3 DNA: TGCGCCAGCAGCCAAGAACCCGCGCGGTTGAACACTGAAGCTTTCTTT; CDR3 protein: CASSQEPARLNTEAFF
clone size: NA; D gene: TRBD1; CDR3 length: 16; J gene: TRBJ1-6; V gene: TRBV7-2; CDR3 DNA: TGTGCCAGCAGCTCCCAAAGGACAGGGGGGAATTCACCCCTCCACTTT; CDR3 protein: CASSSQRTGGNSPLHF
clone size: NA; D gene: NA; CDR3 length: 14; J gene: TRBJ1-5; V gene: TRBV6-5; CDR3 DNA: TGTGCCAGCAGCCCCGGGACAAGAAATCAGCCCCAGCATTTT; CDR3 protein: CASSPGTRNQPQHF
clone size: NA; D gene: NA; CDR3 length: 18; J gene: TRBJ1-4; V gene: TRBV14; CDR3 DNA: TGTGCCAGCAGCCAAAAGATGGGGAGAGATTTCACCAATGAAAAACTGTTTTTT; CDR3 protein: CASSQKMGRDFTNEKLFF
clone size: many; D gene: NA; CDR3 length: 13; J gene: TRBJ1-6; V gene: TRBV5-6; CDR3 DNA: TGTGCCAGCAGCGGCTTATACTACTCACCCCTCCACTTT; CDR3 protein: CASSGLYYSPLHF
clone size: NA; D gene: NA; CDR3 length: 14; J gene: TRBJ2-2; V gene: TRBV9; CDR3 DNA: TGTGCCAGCAGCGTGGCCGCCGAGGGCGGGGAGCTGTTTTTT; CDR3 protein: CASSVAAEGGELFF
clone size: few; D gene: TRBD1; CDR3 length: 15; J gene: TRBJ1-1; V gene: TRBV11-3; CDR3 DNA: TGTGCCAGCAGCGTACGTCGGGACAGCAACACTGAAGCTTTCTTT; CDR3 protein: CASSVRRDSNTEAFF
clone size: NA; D gene: NA; CDR3 length: 13; J gene: TRBJ2-5; V gene: TRBV19; CDR3 DNA: TGTGCCAGTAGTCAAGGGAGGCAGGAGACCCAGTACTTC; CDR3 protein: CASSQGRQETQYF
clone size: NA; D gene: NA; CDR3 length: 11; J gene: TRBJ1-2; V gene: TRBV29-1; CDR3 DNA: TGCAGCGTTGAAGAGGCCGATGGCTACACCTTC; CDR3 protein: CSVEEADGYTF
clone size: few; D gene: NA; CDR3 length: 15; J gene: TRBJ1-5; V gene: TRBV18; CDR3 DNA: TGTGCCAGCTCACCGGGACACAATAGCAATCAGCCCCAGCATTTT; CDR3 protein: CASSPGHNSNQPQHF
clone size: NA; D gene: TRBD2; CDR3 length: 18; J gene: TRBJ2-3; V gene: TRBV9; CDR3 DNA: TGTGCCAGCAGCGTAGAATGGACGGGAGGGTTTTCCACAGATACGCAGTATTTT; CDR3 protein: CASSVEWTGGFSTDTQYF
clone size: NA; D gene: NA; CDR3 length: 12; J gene: TRBJ1-2; V gene: TRBV30; CDR3 DNA: TGTGCCTGGAGTGGGAGCAACTATGGCTACACCTTC; CDR3 protein: CAWSGSNYGYTF
clone size: NA; D gene: NA; CDR3 length: 13; J gene: TRBJ1-2; V gene: TRBV21-1; CDR3 DNA: TGTGCCAGCCAGCTGGGACAGGGGGCCGGCTACACCTTC; CDR3 protein: CASQLGQGAGYTF
clone size: NA; D gene: NA; CDR3 length: 13; J gene: TRBJ1-1; V gene: TRBV6-7; CDR3 DNA: TGTGCCAACCGGTACCACGGGAACACTGAAGCTTTCTTT; CDR3 protein: CANRYHGNTEAFF
clone size: NA; D gene: TRBD1; CDR3 length: 12; J gene: TRBJ2-1; V gene: TRBV10-3; CDR3 DNA: TGTGCCTCCGGACAGGGACAAAATGAGCAGTTCTTC; CDR3 protein: CASGQGQNEQFF
clone size: once; D gene: TRBD1; CDR3 length: 16; J gene: TRBJ2-1; V gene: TRBV7-2; CDR3 DNA: TGTGCCAGCAGCTTTCCCCGAGCCCAGGGGGCGTCTCAGCAGTTCTTC; CDR3 protein: CASSFPRAQGASQQFF
clone size: NA; D gene: NA; CDR3 length: 13; J gene: TRBJ1-5; V gene: TRBV4-3; CDR3 DNA: TGCGCCAGCAGCCAGGAGACTGGGCAGCCCCAGCATTTT; CDR3 protein: CASSQETGQPQHF
clone size: NA; D gene: NA; CDR3 length: 15; J gene: TRBJ2-2; V gene: TRBV7-9; CDR3 DNA: TGTGCCAGCACCTCGCAAAACACGAACACCGGGGAGCTGTTTTTT; CDR3 protein: CASTSQNTNTGELFF
clone size: NA; D gene: NA; CDR3 length: 15; J gene: TRBJ2-1; V gene: TRBV5-5; CDR3 DNA: TGTGCCAGCAGCTTGGTTATGGCAGCCTACAATGAGCAGTTCTTC; CDR3 protein: CASSLVMAAYNEQFF
clone size: NA; D gene: TRBD2; CDR3 length: 16; J gene: TRBJ2-1; V gene: TRBV2; CDR3 DNA: TGTGCCAGCAGTGAGGGAGCGGGGGGGCCAGGGAATGAGCAGTTCTTC; CDR3 protein: CASSEGAGGPGNEQFF
clone size: once; D gene: NA; CDR3 length: 15; J gene: TRBJ2-3; V gene: TRBV5-4; CDR3 DNA: TGTGCCAGCAGCTTGGGGGAGTCCACCACAGATACGCAGTATTTT; CDR3 protein: CASSLGESTTDTQYF
clone size: NA; D gene: NA; CDR3 length: 12; J gene: TRBJ2-1; V gene: TRBV6-5; CDR3 DNA: TGTGCCAGCAGTTACACAGGGAATGAGCAGTTCTTC; CDR3 protein: CASSYTGNEQFF
clone size: NA; D gene: NA; CDR3 length: 12; J gene: TRBJ1-1; V gene: TRBV24-1; CDR3 DNA: TGTGCCACCAGTGATTTGGAGGGGGTGGCTTTCTTT; CDR3 protein: CATSDLEGVAFF
clone size: NA; D gene: TRBD1; CDR3 length: 15; J gene: TRBJ1-5; V gene: TRBV6-5; CDR3 DNA: TGTGCCAGCAGAACAGGGGTAGGGGGCAATCAGCCCCAGCATTTT; CDR3 protein: CASRTGVGGNQPQHF
clone size: NA; D gene: TRBD1; CDR3 length: 19; J gene: TRBJ2-6; V gene: TRBV7-9; CDR3 DNA: TGTGCCAGCAGCTCATCGACAGGGGCACTCCTCTCTGGGGCCAACGTCCTGACTTTC; CDR3 protein: CASSSSTGALLSGANVLTF
clone size: NA; D gene: NA; CDR3 length: 16; J gene: TRBJ2-1; V gene: TRBV27; CDR3 DNA: TGTGCCAGCAGCGCTTCGACTTTGATCGGTGGGAATGAGCAGTTCTTC; CDR3 protein: CASSASTLIGGNEQFF
clone size: NA; D gene: NA; CDR3 length: 13; J gene: TRBJ1-1; V gene: TRBV7-9; CDR3 DNA: TGTGCCAGCAGCCCCAGCGGAGGGGAACGGGCTTTCTTT; CDR3 protein: CASSPSGGERAFF
clone size: NA; D gene: NA; CDR3 length: 14; J gene: TRBJ1-1; V gene: TRBV7-9; CDR3 DNA: TGTGCCAGCAGCTTACGGGGTAGAAACACTGAAGCTTTCTTT; CDR3 protein: CASSLRGRNTEAFF
clone size: NA; D gene: NA; CDR3 length: 11; J gene: TRBJ1-2; V gene: TRBV9; CDR3 DNA: TGTGCCAGCACAGATGATGGGCGCTACACCTTC; CDR3 protein: CASTDDGRYTF
clone size: once; D gene: TRBD1; CDR3 length: 14; J gene: TRBJ1-1; V gene: TRBV6-5; CDR3 DNA: TGTGCCAGCAACCGAGACAGGGTGAACACTGAAGCTTTCTTT; CDR3 protein: CASNRDRVNTEAFF
clone size: once; D gene: NA; CDR3 length: 15; J gene: TRBJ1-2; V gene: TRBV19; CDR3 DNA: TGTGCCAGTAGTGGGAATCCGGGACATGCTGGTGGCTACACCTTC; CDR3 protein: CASSGNPGHAGGYTF
clone size: NA; D gene: NA; CDR3 length: 13; J gene: TRBJ2-3; V gene: TRBV9; CDR3 DNA: TGTGCCAGCAGCGGGGGAGCCCCAGATACGCAGTATTTT; CDR3 protein: CASSGGAPDTQYF
clone size: NA; D gene: NA; CDR3 length: 11; J gene: TRBJ2-5; V gene: TRBV11-1; CDR3 DNA: TGTGCCAGCAGCCGTGAGGATACCCAGTACTTC; CDR3 protein: CASSREDTQYF
clone size: NA; D gene: NA; CDR3 length: 14; J gene: TRBJ1-2; V gene: TRBV6-6; CDR3 DNA: TGTGCCAGCAGTTACCGTGTCGTGAACTATGGCTACACCTTC; CDR3 protein: CASSYRVVNYGYTF
clone size: once; D gene: TRBD2; CDR3 length: 17; J gene: TRBJ2-3; V gene: TRBV27; CDR3 DNA: TGTGCCAGCAGTCGACTAGCGGGGGGGAAAATCACAGATACGCAGTATTTT; CDR3 protein: CASSRLAGGKITDTQYF
clone size: NA; D gene: NA; CDR3 length: 13; J gene: TRBJ2-3; V gene: TRBV7-2; CDR3 DNA: TGTGCCCTAAAAAGGACAGCCACAGATACGCAGTATTTT; CDR3 protein: CALKRTATDTQYF
clone size: few; D gene: TRBD1; CDR3 length: 14; J gene: TRBJ1-6; V gene: TRBV19; CDR3 DNA: TGTGCCAGTAGTGTGACAGGGGGAAATTCACCCCTCCACTTT; CDR3 protein: CASSVTGGNSPLHF
clone size: NA; D gene: TRBD2; CDR3 length: 17; J gene: TRBJ2-3; V gene: TRBV7-6; CDR3 DNA: TGTGCCAGCAGCCCTTTGGCCGGGACTAGCAGCACAGATACGCAGTATTTT; CDR3 protein: CASSPLAGTSSTDTQYF
clone size: NA; D gene: NA; CDR3 length: 15; J gene: TRBJ1-4; V gene: TRBV19; CDR3 DNA: TGTGCCAGTAGTCACGGACATGCAACTAATGAAAAACTGTTTTTT; CDR3 protein: CASSHGHATNEKLFF
clone size: NA; D gene: TRBD2; CDR3 length: 19; J gene: TRBJ2-1; V gene: TRBV11-3; CDR3 DNA: TGTGCCAGCAGCTTAGAGGGGACTAGCGGGGGTCCCTCCCGGGGGGAGCAGTTCTTC; CDR3 protein: CASSLEGTSGGPSRGEQFF
clone size: NA; D gene: TRBD2; CDR3 length: 17; J gene: TRBJ2-1; V gene: TRBV7-9; CDR3 DNA: TGTGCCAGCAGCTTTTTCAGGCAGCGGGAGAATTACAATGAGCAGTTCTTC; CDR3 protein: CASSFFRQRENYNEQFF